This TCR beta chain was identified during a study of a mutant IDH1 vaccine in newly diagnosed glioma. Across the whole study: Eight vaccine injections were given to patients in weeks 1, 3, 5, 7, 11, 15, 19 and 23. Study findings and constraints: Pseudoprogression appeared unlinked to shifts in leading peripheral T cell clonotypes. The study observed vaccine-induced immune responses in roughly 93% of patients.

Sequenced by immunoSEQ multiplex PCR; TCRdb stores in-frame clones only, minus some. The sample contains nearly 35,000 clones, just under 85% of which appear only once. About this clone itself: What it recognizes is unknown.

The time point is: week 5, during vaccination. In the vaccine, a single dose held 300 ug of the mutant IDH1 20-mer peptide, along with topical imiquimod. The CDR3 consists of 17 residues. The V and J ends lost 0 bases and 6 bases, in that order; junction bases with no gene match: 10. Germline V gene data show CDR1 as SGHRS and CDR2 as YFSETQ. The clonotype originates from a man aged 30-40 years with glioma. This sample comprised PBMCs, obtained from a glioma patient whose treatment included an IDH1 peptide vaccine. V and J are TRBV5-1 and TRBJ1-4, with TRBD1 matching over 8 bases. The DNA of the CDR3 is TGCGCCAGCAGCTTGGAGGCAGGGGGCGCCTCGTATGAAAAACTGTTTTTT. This codes for CASSLEAGGASYEKLFF.